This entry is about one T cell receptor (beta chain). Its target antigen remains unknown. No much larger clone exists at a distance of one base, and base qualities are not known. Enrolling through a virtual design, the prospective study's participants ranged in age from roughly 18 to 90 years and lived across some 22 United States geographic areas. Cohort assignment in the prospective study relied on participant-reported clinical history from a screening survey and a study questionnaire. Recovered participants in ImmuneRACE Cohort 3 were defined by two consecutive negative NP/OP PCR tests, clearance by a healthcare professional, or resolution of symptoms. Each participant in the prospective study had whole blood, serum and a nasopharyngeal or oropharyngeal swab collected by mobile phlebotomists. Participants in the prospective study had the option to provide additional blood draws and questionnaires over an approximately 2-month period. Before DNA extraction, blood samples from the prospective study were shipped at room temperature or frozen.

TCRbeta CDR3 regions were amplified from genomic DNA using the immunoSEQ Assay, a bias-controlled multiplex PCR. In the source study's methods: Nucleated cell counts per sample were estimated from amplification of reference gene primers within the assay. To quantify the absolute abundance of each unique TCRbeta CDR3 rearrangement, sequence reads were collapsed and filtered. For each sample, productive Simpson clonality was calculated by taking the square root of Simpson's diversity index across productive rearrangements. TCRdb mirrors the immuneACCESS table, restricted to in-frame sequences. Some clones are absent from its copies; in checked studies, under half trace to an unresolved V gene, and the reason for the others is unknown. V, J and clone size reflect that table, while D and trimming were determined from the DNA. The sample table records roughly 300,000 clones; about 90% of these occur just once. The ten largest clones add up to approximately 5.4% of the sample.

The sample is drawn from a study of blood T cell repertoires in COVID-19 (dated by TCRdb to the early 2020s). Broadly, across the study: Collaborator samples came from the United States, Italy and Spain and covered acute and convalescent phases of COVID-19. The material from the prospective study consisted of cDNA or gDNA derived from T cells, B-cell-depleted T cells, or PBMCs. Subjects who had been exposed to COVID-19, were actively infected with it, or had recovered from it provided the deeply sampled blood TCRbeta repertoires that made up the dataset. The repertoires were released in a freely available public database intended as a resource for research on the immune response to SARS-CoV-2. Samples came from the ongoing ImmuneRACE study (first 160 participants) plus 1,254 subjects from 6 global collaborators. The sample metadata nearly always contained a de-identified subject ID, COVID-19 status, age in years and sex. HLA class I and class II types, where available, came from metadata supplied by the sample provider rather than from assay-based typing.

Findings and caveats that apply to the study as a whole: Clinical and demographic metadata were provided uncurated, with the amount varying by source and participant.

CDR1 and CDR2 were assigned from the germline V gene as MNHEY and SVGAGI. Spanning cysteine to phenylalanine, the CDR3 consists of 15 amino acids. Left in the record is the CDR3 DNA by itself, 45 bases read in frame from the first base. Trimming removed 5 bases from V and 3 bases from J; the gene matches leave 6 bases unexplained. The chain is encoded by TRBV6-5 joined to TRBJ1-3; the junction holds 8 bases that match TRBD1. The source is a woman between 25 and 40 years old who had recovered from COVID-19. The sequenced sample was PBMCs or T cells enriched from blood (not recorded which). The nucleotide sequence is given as TGTGCCAGCAGTCCGGGACAGGACAGTGGAAACACCATATATTTT. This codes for CASSPGQDSGNTIYF.